The table lists the clone carrying this TCR beta chain with a few counts. Its antigen is still unknown. With 3 bases removed from V and 2 bases from J, the gap between germline ends came to 11 bases. This CDR3 contains 14 residues. Germline assignment: CDR1 SGHRS and CDR2 YFSETQ. These data originate in a study of T cell clonotyping in hematopoietic cell transplantation. Overall study context: Cytoreduction preceded collection of pretransplant recipient samples.

Study observations and caveats: Recipient TCR diversity dropped after transplant; expanded clonotypes rose from day 30 to 180.

The method was immunoSEQ multiplex PCR; TCRdb's version includes in-frame clones alone and lacks a portion of them. The sample consists of 650 to 900 clones, 45% to 60% of them appearing once. Indicated time point: recipient sample about 28 days before transplant, after cytoreduction. Recipients were bled about 28 days pretransplant and at posttransplant days 30, 100, 180. This chain joins TRBV5-1 and TRBJ2-5; the D call may be TRBD1 or TRBD2 (5 bases each). The sequencing used peripheral blood mononuclear cells, collected before stem cell transplant. This TCR came from a man in his forties or fifties with myelofibrosis. Some clones in this sample may be carry-over from other donors' samples. The CDR3 region has the DNA TGCGCCAGCAGCTACCGGGACCAACAAGAGACCCAGTACTTC. This gives the protein CASSYRDQQETQYF. The full variable domain, rest sourced from reference TRBV5-1 and TRBJ2-5, is KAGVTQTPRYLIKTRGQQVTLSCSPISGHRSVSWYQQTPGQGLQFLFEYFSETQRNKGNFPGRFSGRQFSNSRSEMNVSTLELGDSALYLCASSYRDQQETQYFGPGTRLLVL.